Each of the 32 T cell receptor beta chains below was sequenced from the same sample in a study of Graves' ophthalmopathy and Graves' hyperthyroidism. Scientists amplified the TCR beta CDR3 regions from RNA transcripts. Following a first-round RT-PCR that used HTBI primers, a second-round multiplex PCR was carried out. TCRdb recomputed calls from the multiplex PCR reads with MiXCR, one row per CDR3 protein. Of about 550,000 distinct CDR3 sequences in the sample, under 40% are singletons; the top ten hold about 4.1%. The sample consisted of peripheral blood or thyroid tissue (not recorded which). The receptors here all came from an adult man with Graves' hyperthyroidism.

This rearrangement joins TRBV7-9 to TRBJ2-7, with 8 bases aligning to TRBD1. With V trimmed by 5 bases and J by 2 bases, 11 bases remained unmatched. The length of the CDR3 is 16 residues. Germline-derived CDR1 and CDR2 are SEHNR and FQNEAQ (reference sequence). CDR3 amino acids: CASSLLPGDRTYEQYF. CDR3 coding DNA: TGTGCCAGCAGCCTCTTACCCGGGGACAGGACCTACGAGCAGTACTTC.

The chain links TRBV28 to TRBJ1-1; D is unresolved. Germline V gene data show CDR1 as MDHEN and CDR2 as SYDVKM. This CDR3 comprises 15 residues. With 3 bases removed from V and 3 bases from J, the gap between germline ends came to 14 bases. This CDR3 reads CASSLFGVGDTEAFF. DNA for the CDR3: TGTGCCAGCAGTTTGTTTGGGGTGGGAGACACTGAAGCTTTCTTT.

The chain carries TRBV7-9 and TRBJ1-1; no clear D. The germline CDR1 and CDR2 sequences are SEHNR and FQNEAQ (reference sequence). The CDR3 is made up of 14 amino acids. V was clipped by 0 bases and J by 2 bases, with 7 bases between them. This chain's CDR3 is CASSLAKRNTEAFF. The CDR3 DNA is TGTGCCAGCAGCTTAGCCAAGCGAAACACTGAAGCTTTCTTT.

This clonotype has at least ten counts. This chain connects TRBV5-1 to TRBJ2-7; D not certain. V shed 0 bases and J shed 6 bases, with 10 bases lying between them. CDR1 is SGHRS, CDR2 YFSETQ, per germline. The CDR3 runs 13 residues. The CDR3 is CASSLDSGFEQYF. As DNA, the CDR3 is TGCGCCAGCAGCTTGGATTCGGGCTTCGAGCAGTACTTC.

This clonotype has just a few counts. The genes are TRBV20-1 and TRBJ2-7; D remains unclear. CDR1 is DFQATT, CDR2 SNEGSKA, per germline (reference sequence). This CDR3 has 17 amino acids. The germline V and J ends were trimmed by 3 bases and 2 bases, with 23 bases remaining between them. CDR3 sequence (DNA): TGCAGTGCTAGTGTGCAGATTAACAAAGTACAACCCTACGAGCAGTACTTC. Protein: CSASVQINKVQPYEQYF.

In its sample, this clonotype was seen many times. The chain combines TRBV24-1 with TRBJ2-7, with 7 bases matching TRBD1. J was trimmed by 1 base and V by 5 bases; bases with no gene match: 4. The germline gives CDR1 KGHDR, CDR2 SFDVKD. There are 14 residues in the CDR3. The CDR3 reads CATSGWDSSYEQYF. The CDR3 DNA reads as TGTGCCACCAGTGGGTGGGACAGTTCCTACGAGCAGTACTTC.

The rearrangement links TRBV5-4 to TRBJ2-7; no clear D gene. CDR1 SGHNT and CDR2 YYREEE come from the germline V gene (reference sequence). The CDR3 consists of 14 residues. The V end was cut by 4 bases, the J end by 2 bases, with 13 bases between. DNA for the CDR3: TGTGCCAGCAGCACGGGTAGTTTCCCCTACGAGCAGTACTTC. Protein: CASSTGSFPYEQYF.

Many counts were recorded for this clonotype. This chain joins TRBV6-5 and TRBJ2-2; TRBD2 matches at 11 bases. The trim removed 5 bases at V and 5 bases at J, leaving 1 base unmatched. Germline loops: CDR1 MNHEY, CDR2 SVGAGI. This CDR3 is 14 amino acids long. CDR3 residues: CASSRTSGTGELFF. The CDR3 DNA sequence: TGTGCCAGCAGTAGGACTAGCGGGACCGGGGAGCTGTTTTTT.

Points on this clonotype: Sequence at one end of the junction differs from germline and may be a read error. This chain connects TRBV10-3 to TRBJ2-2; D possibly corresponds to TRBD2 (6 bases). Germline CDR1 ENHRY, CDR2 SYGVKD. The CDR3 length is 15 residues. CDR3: CASSYAGTYTGELFF. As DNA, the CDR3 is TGTGCCAGCAGTTACGCGGGAACCTACACCGGGGAGCTGTTTTTT.

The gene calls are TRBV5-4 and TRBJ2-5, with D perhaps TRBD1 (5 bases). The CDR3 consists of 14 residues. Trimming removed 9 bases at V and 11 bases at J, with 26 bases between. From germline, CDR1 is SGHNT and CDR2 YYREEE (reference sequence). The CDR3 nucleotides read TGTGCCACCACGCTGGGGCAGGACACAGATACGCAGTACTTC. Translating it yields CATTLGQDTDTQYF.

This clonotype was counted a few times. Here the CDR3 reads CASSFGRGLREQYF. CDR3 in DNA: TGTGCCAGCAGTTTCGGCAGGGGGTTACGCGAGCAGTACTTC. V and J are TRBV28 and TRBJ2-7, with 7 bases that match TRBD1. The CDR3 has 14 amino acids. Germline trimming cut 3 bases from V and 6 bases from J; bases unmatched to any gene: 8. Looked up from germline, CDR1 is MDHEN and CDR2 is SYDVKM.

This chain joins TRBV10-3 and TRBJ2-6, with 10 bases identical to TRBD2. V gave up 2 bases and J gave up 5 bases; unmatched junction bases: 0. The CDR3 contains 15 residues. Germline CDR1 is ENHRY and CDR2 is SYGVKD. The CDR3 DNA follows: TGTGCCATCAGTGAGACTAGCGGGAGGGCCAACGTCCTGACTTTC. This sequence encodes CAISETSGRANVLTF.

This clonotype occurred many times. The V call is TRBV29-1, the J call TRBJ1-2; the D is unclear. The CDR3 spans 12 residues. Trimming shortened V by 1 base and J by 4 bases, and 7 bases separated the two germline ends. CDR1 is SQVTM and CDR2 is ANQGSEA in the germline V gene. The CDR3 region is CSVEAWPYGYTF. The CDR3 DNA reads TGCAGCGTTGAAGCGTGGCCCTATGGCTACACCTTC.

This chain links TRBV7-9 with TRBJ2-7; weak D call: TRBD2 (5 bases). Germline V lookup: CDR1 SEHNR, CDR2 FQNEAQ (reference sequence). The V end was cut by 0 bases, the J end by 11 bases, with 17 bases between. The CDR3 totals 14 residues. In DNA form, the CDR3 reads TGTGCCAGCAGCTTAGCGCCAGGCCCCGGAGCGGAGTACTTC. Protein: CASSLAPGPGAEYF.

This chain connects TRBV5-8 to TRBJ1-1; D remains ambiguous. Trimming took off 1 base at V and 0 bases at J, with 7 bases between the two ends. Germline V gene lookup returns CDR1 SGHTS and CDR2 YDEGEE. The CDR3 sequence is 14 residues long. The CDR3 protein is CASSLSLMNTEAFF. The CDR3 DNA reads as TGTGCCAGCAGCTTGTCGCTGATGAACACTGAAGCTTTCTTT.

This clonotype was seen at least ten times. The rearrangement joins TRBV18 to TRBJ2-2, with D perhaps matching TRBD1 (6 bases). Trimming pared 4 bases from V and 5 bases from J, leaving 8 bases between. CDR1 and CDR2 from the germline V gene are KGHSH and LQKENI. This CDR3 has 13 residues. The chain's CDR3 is CASSRTGTGELFF. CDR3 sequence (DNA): TGTGCCAGCTCACGTACAGGGACCGGGGAGCTGTTTTTT.

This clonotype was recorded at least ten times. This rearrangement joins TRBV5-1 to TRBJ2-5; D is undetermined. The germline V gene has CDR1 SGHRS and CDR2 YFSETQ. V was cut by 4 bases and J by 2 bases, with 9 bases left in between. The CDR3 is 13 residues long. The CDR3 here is CASSRTEQETQYF. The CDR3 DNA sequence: TGCGCCAGCAGCCGTACAGAGCAAGAGACCCAGTACTTC.

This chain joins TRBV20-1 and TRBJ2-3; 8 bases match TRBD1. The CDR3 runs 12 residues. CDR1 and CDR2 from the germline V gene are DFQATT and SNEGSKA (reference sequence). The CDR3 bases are TGCAGCTTCGGACAGGGACGACCTACGCAGTATTTT. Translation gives CSFGQGRPTQYF.

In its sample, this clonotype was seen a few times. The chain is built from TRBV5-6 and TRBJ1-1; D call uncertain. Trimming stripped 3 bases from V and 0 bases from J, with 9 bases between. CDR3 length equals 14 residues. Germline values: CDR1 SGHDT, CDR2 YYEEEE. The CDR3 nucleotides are TGTGCCAGCAGCTCGACCGTTATGAACACTGAAGCTTTCTTT. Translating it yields CASSSTVMNTEAFF.

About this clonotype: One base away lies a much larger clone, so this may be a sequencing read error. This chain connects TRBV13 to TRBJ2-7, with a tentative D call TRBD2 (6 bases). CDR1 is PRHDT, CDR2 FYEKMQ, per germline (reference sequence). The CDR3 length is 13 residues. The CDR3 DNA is TGTGCCAGCAGCAAGCGGGTCGCCTACGAGCGGTACTTC. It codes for CASSKRVAYERYF.

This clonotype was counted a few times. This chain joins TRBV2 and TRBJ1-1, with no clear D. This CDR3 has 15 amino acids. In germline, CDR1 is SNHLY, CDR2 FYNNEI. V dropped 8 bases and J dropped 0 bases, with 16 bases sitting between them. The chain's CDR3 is CASRRVGKMNTEAFF. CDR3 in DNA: TGTGCCAGCCGAAGAGTCGGTAAGATGAACACTGAAGCTTTCTTT. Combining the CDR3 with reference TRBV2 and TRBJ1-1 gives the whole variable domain EPEVTQTPSHQVTQMGQEVILRCVPISNHLYFYWYRQILGQKVEFLVSFYNNEISEKSEIFDDQFSVERPDGSNFTLKIRSTKLEDSAMYFCASRRVGKMNTEAFFGQGTRLTVV.

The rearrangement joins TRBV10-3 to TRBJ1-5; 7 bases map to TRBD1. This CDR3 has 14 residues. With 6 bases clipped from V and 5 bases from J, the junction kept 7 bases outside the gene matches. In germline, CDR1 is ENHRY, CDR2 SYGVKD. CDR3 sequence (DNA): TGTGCCATCAGCGGCGCAGGGGGGTATCAGCCCCAGCATTTT. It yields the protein CAISGAGGYQPQHF.

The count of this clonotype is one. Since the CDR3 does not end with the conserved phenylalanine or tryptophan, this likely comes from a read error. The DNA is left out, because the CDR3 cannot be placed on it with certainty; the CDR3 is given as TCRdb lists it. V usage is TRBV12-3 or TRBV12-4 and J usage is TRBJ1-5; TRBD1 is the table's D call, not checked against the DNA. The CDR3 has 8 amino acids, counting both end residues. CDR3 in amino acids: CASSSRGG.

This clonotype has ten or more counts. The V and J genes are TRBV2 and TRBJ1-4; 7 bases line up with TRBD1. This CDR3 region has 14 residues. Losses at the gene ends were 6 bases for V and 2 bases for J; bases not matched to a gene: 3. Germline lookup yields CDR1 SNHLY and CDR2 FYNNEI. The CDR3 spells CASRRGQTNEKLFF. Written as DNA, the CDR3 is TGTGCCAGCAGAAGGGGGCAGACTAATGAAAAACTGTTTTTT.

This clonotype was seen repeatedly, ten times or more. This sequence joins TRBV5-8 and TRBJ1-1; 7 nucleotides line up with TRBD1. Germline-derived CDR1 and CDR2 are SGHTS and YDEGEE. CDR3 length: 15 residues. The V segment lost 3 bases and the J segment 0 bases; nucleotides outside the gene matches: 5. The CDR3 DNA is TGTGCCAGCAGCTCCAGGACAGGAGTGAACACTGAAGCTTTCTTT. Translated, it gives CASSSRTGVNTEAFF.

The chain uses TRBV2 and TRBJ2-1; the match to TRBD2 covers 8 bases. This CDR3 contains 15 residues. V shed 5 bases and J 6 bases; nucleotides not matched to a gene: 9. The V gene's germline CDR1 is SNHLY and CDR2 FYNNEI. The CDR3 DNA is TGTGCCAGCAGTCGCGGGACTAGTGGTTCCAATGAGCAGTTCTTC. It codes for CASSRGTSGSNEQFF.

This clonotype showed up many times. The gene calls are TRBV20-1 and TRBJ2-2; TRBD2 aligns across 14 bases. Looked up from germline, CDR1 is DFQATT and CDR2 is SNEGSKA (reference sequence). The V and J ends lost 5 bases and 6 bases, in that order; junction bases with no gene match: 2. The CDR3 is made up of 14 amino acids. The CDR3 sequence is CSASTSGRAGELFF. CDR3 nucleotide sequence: TGCAGTGCTTCGACTAGCGGGAGGGCCGGGGAGCTGTTTTTT.

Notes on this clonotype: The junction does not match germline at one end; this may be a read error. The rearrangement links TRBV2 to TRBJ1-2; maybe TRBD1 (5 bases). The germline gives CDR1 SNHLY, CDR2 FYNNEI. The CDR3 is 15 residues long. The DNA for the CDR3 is TGTGCCAGCAGGCAACTCGGGGGGGATAACGATGGCTACACCTTC. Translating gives CASRQLGGDNDGYTF.

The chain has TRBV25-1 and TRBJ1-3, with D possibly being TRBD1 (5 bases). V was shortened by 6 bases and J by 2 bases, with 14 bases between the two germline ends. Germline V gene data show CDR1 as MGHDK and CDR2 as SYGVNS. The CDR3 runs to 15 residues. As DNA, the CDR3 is TGTGCCAGCAGCCGTCTGCAGGGCACTGGAAACACCATATATTTT. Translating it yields CASSRLQGTGNTIYF.

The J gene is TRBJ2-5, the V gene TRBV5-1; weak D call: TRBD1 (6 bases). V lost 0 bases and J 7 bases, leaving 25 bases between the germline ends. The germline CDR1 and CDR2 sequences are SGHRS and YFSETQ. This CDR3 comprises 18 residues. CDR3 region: CASSLEVGAGAAVVTQYF. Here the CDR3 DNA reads TGCGCCAGCAGCTTGGAAGTCGGGGCAGGGGCCGCCGTGGTGACCCAGTACTTC.

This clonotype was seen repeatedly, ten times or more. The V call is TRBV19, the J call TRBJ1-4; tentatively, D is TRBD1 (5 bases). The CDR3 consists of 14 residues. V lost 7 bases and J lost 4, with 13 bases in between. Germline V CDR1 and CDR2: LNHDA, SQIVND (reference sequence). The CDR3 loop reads CASNPGHDNEKLFF. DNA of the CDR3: TGTGCCAGTAATCCCGGACACGATAATGAAAAACTGTTTTTT.

The CDR3 loop reads CASSLEWGLRTQYF. The DNA of the CDR3 is TGTGCCAGCAGCCTGGAGTGGGGGCTGCGGACCCAGTACTTC. This rearrangement joins TRBV3-1 to TRBJ2-5, with D perhaps matching TRBD1 (6 bases). Germline loops: CDR1 LGHDT, CDR2 YNNKEL (reference sequence). Trimming took 4 bases from V and 7 from J, leaving 16 bases between them. This CDR3 has 14 residues.